This T cell receptor (beta chain) was recovered during a study of blood T cell repertoires in COVID-19. Study at large: Sources were T cells, B-cell-depleted T cells, or PBMCs; the material itself was cDNA or gDNA.

CDR1 SGHRS and CDR2 YFSETQ come from the germline V gene. The J segment lost 3 bases and the V segment lost 4 bases, leaving 5 bases of the junction unmatched. This CDR3 is 15 amino acids long. Only one count was recorded for this clone. As processed by the authors: Amplification of reference gene primers was used by the study to estimate nucleated cell counts. The data were produced by immunoSEQ multiplex PCR, yet TCRdb's version contains in-frame clones alone and is incomplete. V, J and clone size are taken as reported in that table, and D and trimming were inferred from the DNA itself. Of roughly 69,000 clones in the sample, roughly 85% were seen once.

This sequence was found in a human donor in a cohort sampled during active COVID-19. Specimen: peripheral blood. The chain uses TRBV5-1 and TRBJ2-3, with TRBD1 matching 10 bases. For the CDR3, the DNA is TGCGCCAGCAGCCAGGACAGGGGGTTGACAGATACGCAGTATTTT. It is translated as CASSQDRGLTDTQYF. Full variable domain (remainder filled in from reference TRBV5-1 and TRBJ2-3): KAGVTQTPRYLIKTRGQQVTLSCSPISGHRSVSWYQQTPGQGLQFLFEYFSETQRNKGNFPGRFSGRQFSNSRSEMNVSTLELGDSALYLCASSQDRGLTDTQYFGPGTRLTVL.